The rows below give T cell receptor beta chains drawn from one sample of a study of radiation and T cells in renal cell carcinoma. Generated by immunoSEQ multiplex PCR, the TCRdb table keeps only in-frame clones and is missing some. This table has over 60,000 clones, around four fifths appearing once. This specimen consisted of blood, obtained from a patient whose treatment included radiotherapy and nephrectomy. The receptors derive from a woman in her sixties with renal cell carcinoma. Each CDR3 is given with its conserved first and last residue. The D gene is left open where the match is weak. A clone size is listed for some rows: how often the clone was seen (once, few, many), or a class if it is expanded.

>16|TRBV7-9|TRBJ1-2|NA|NA
TGTGCCAGCAGCTTAGTTTCCGTAGGAGGTAACTATGGCTACACCTTC
CASSLVSVGGNYGYTF
>15|TRBV29-1|TRBJ2-2|NA|few
TGCAGCGTTCGCCCGGGCCCGGGGGACACCGGGGAGCTGTTTTTT
CSVRPGPGDTGELFF
>13|TRBV19|TRBJ1-1|TRBD1|few
TGTGCCAGTAGTCTGGACAGGGGAGCTGAAGCTTTCTTT
CASSLDRGAEAFF
>15|TRBV5-6|TRBJ2-3|TRBD1|NA
TGTGCCAGCAGCTTGGAAGGGGGCCTCCCAGATACGCAGTATTTT
CASSLEGGLPDTQYF
>15|TRBV18|TRBJ2-7|NA|NA
TGTGCCAGCTCACCATCGGGACTGATCTCCTACGAGCAGTACTTC
CASSPSGLISYEQYF
>11|TRBV29-1|TRBJ2-3|NA|once
TGCAGCACTGCGGAAGGGGATACGCAGTATTTT
CSTAEGDTQYF
>14|TRBV2|TRBJ1-5|NA|few
TGTGCCAGCAGCCGGGACCAAACCAATCAGCCCCAGCATTTT
CASSRDQTNQPQHF
>20|TRBV27|TRBJ1-6|TRBD1|NA
TGTGCCAGCAGTCCGGCGCCGGGACAGGGTAGAAGCTCCTATAATTCACCCCTCCACTTT
CASSPAPGQGRSSYNSPLHF
>14|TRBV7-3|TRBJ2-2|NA|NA
TGTGCCAGCAGCCCGGCGGGGAAGGTCGGGGAGCTGTTTTTT
CASSPAGKVGELFF
>16|TRBV9|TRBJ2-3|NA|NA
TGTGCCAGCAGCGTAAGCAGTGGGGTGAGCGCAGATACGCAGTATTTT
CASSVSSGVSADTQYF
>14|TRBV18|TRBJ1-1|NA|once
TGTGCCAGCTCACCAATTGAGGAGAACACTGAAGCTTTCTTT
CASSPIEENTEAFF
>14|TRBV11-3|TRBJ2-1|NA|NA
TGTGCCAGCAGCTACACAGGGCGCGGCAATGAGCAGTTCTTC
CASSYTGRGNEQFF
>17|TRBV19|TRBJ2-3|TRBD2|once
TGTGCCAGTACCTCTCCTAGCGGGAGTAGAATGCCAGATACGCAGTATTTT
CASTSPSGSRMPDTQYF
>14|TRBV18|TRBJ1-1|NA|NA
TGTGCCAGCTCACCACCGGGGGGCTGGGCTGAAGCTTTCTTT
CASSPPGGWAEAFF
>15|TRBV6-1|TRBJ2-2|NA|NA
TGTGCCAGCAGTGGTCGGGGCGTTGGCGCCGGGGAGCTGTTTTTT
CASSGRGVGAGELFF
>13|TRBV28|TRBJ2-5|NA|NA
TGTGCCAGCAGAGGTGGTCCCCAAGAGACCCAGTACTTC
CASRGGPQETQYF
>15|TRBV9|TRBJ2-1|TRBD2|NA
TGTGCCAGCAGCCCCGGACTAGCGCCCACGGGTGAGCAGTTCTTC
CASSPGLAPTGEQFF
>14|TRBV28|TRBJ2-2|NA|NA
TGTGCCAGCAGTTTGGGCGGGTTCACCGGGGAGCTGTTTTTT
CASSLGGFTGELFF
>16|TRBV30|TRBJ2-3|TRBD2|NA
TGTGCCTGCCCGCGGGCGGGAGGGCCAGGGATAGATACGCAGTATTTT
CACPRAGGPGIDTQYF
>9|TRBV28|TRBJ1-5|NA|NA
TGTGCCAGCGGGCAGCCCCAGCATTTT
CASGQPQHF
>13|TRBV27|TRBJ1-5|TRBD1|once
TGTGCCAGCAGTTGGACAGGGGGCGGGCCCCAGCATTTT
CASSWTGGGPQHF
>15|TRBV5-4|TRBJ1-1|NA|few
TGTGCCAGCAGCCCGTCGACGGATATGAACACTGAAGCTTTCTTT
CASSPSTDMNTEAFF
>14|TRBV6-1|TRBJ2-5|TRBD1|once
TGTGCCAGCAGTGAGACAGGGGGAAGGGAGACCCAGTACTTC
CASSETGGRETQYF
>15|TRBV2|TRBJ1-5|NA|NA
TGTGCCAGCAGACTAGACAGTTATAGCAATCAGCCCCAGCATTTT
CASRLDSYSNQPQHF
>19|TRBV28|TRBJ2-3|TRBD2|NA
TGTGCCAGCAGTCCCTCGAAGGGACTAGCGGGAGGTTTGACAGATACGCAGTATTTT
CASSPSKGLAGGLTDTQYF
>17|TRBV19|TRBJ1-5|NA|NA
TGTGCCAGTAGTATCGGTCTTGGGCAGGGGCTCGATCAGCCCCAGCATTTT
CASSIGLGQGLDQPQHF
>15|TRBV5-6|TRBJ2-2|TRBD2|once
TGTGCCAGCTCTCTCCGGGGTAGCGGGATCGGGGAGCTGTTTTTT
CASSLRGSGIGELFF
>17|TRBV9|TRBJ2-3|TRBD1|NA
TGTGCCAGCAGCCCCCGGACAGGGGCAATGAGTACAGATACGCAGTATTTT
CASSPRTGAMSTDTQYF
>15|TRBV2|TRBJ1-6|NA|NA
TGTGCCAGCAGTGTGGGGGGGCAGGGTGATTCACCCCTCCACTTT
CASSVGGQGDSPLHF
>16|TRBV6-1|TRBJ2-5|NA|once
TGTGCCAGCAGTGAAGGAGCTCTTAGGGCGGGGGAGACCCAGTACTTC
CASSEGALRAGETQYF
>14|TRBV28|TRBJ1-1|TRBD1|NA
TGTGCCAGCAGTCTATACAGGGGGCCCACTGAAGCTTTCTTT
CASSLYRGPTEAFF
>14|TRBV5-8|TRBJ2-1|NA|NA
TGTGCCAGCAGTTCCGGGACCTTTTACAATGAGCAGTTCTTC
CASSSGTFYNEQFF
>15|TRBV6-1|TRBJ2-2|TRBD2|NA
TGTGCCAGCAGTATAGCGGGAGGTAACACCGGGGAGCTGTTTTTT
CASSIAGGNTGELFF
>13|TRBV6-5|TRBJ1-1|NA|NA
TGTGCCAGCAGTTACATAAAGGGGGCTGAAGCTTTCTTT
CASSYIKGAEAFF
>15|TRBV11-2|TRBJ2-3|NA|NA
TGTGCCAGCAGCTTAGGCTGGACTAATCCAGATACGCAGTATTTT
CASSLGWTNPDTQYF
>15|TRBV6-5|TRBJ2-1|NA|NA
TGTGCCAGCAGGCCTGGGTGGGGGGTTTACAATGAGCAGTTCTTC
CASRPGWGVYNEQFF
>14|TRBV28|TRBJ2-7|TRBD2|NA
TGTGCCAGCAGTGGTACTAGCGGGAGCTACGAGCAGTACTTC
CASSGTSGSYEQYF
>16|TRBV15|TRBJ2-7|TRBD1|once
TGTGCCACCAGCGAAGGCTTGGGACAGGTCTCCTACGAGCAGTACTTC
CATSEGLGQVSYEQYF
>13|TRBV28|TRBJ2-1|NA|once
TGTGCCAGCAGCCCCGGCGCGAACAATGAGCAGTTCTTC
CASSPGANNEQFF
>17|TRBV7-3|TRBJ1-2|TRBD1|NA
TGTGCCAGCAGCCCCTACTCGGGGACAGTACTTTCCTATGGCTACACCTTC
CASSPYSGTVLSYGYTF
>13|TRBV29-1|TRBJ1-1|NA|NA
TGCAGCGTTGACGCCGGGGGTAGCACTGAAGCTTTCTTT
CSVDAGGSTEAFF
>12|TRBV29-1|TRBJ2-2|NA|once
TGCAGCGGGGGACAGAACACCGGGGAGCTGTTTTTT
CSGGQNTGELFF
>15|TRBV7-9|TRBJ1-1|TRBD1|NA
TGTGCCAGCAGCCAAGATCCTGGGACAGTCCCTGAAGCTTTCTTT
CASSQDPGTVPEAFF